The entry that follows covers one T cell receptor (beta chain) sequence. This sample is drawn from a study of technical replicates of blood from a handful of donors. The germline CDR1 and CDR2 sequences are LNHDA and SQIVND (reference sequence). V was clipped by 3 bases and J by 14 bases, with 20 bases between them. The CDR3 has 15 residues. This table comes from immunoSEQ multiplex PCR, and its TCRdb copy is limited to in-frame clones, with some not included. The sample contains over 55,000 clones, 75% to 90% of which appear only once. The sequence was collected from a human donor in good health. Some clones in this sample may be carry-over from other donors' samples. The source material was PBMCs. This chain connects TRBV19 to TRBJ1-6, with D possibly TRBD1 on 6 matching bases. CDR3 loop: CASSIGQGWPGTLHF. The CDR3 nucleotides are TGTGCCAGTAGTATCGGTCAGGGGTGGCCAGGAACCCTCCACTTT.